Below are 8 T cell receptor beta chains sequenced from a single sample in a study of blood T cell repertoires in COVID-19. TCRdb keeps only in-frame clones here, not all; method: immunoSEQ multiplex PCR. This sample has about 170,000 clones, with 70% to 85% found just once. The sample taken for sequencing was PBMCs or T cells enriched from blood (not recorded which). These receptors came from a man aged 50-60 years who had recovered from COVID-19.

This clone was observed once. This sequence joins TRBV4-1 and TRBJ1-2, with 10 bases lining up with TRBD1. Unmatched junction bases numbered 6, after V lost 6 bases and J lost 8 bases. The V gene's germline CDR1 is MGHRA and CDR2 YSYEKL. The CDR3 extends over 13 amino acids. CDR3 nucleotide sequence: TGCGCCAGCAGGCGGACAGGGGGAGGGGGCTACACCTTC. This translates into CASRRTGGGGYTF.

The chain joins TRBV2 to TRBJ2-7, with TRBD2 as a possible D gene (6 bases). This CDR3 spans 15 amino acids. Germline assignment: CDR1 SNHLY and CDR2 FYNNEI. The ends were cut back, 3 bases at V and 5 bases at J, with 17 bases in the middle. For the CDR3, the DNA is TGTGCCAGCAGTGAGGAGACTAGGCCGCAGAACGAGCAGTACTTC. It codes for CASSEETRPQNEQYF.

The chain has TRBV5-1 and TRBJ2-4, with 16 bases lining up with TRBD2. Germline V gives CDR1 SGHRS, CDR2 YFSETQ. Trimming took 4 bases from V and 8 from J; bases not matched to a gene: 21. This CDR3 has 21 amino acids. The CDR3 is CASSSLPPGLAGGPGLYIQYF. The CDR3 region has the DNA TGCGCCAGCAGCAGTTTACCGCCGGGACTAGCGGGGGGGCCGGGGCTGTACATTCAGTACTTC.

This chain joins TRBV19 and TRBJ1-3; TRBD1 matches at 7 bases. CDR3 size: 14 residues. The trim removed 9 bases at V and 4 bases at J, leaving 9 bases unmatched. Germline V CDR1 and CDR2: LNHDA, SQIVND (reference sequence). CDR3 nucleotides: TGTGCCAGCCTAGACAGGGTAACGGGAAACACCATATATTTT. Translated: CASLDRVTGNTIYF. The variable domain in full, completed from reference TRBV19 and TRBJ1-3, reads DGGITQSPKYLFRKEGQNVTLSCEQNLNHDAMYWYRQDPGQGLRLIYYSQIVNDFQKGDIAEGYSVSREKKESFPLTVTSAQKNPTAFYLCASLDRVTGNTIYFGEGSWLTVV.

The chain is built from TRBV7-2 and TRBJ1-6; 10 bases line up with TRBD1. J gave up 13 bases and V 5 bases, and 11 bases lay outside the gene matches. Germline CDR1 reads SGHTA; CDR2 reads FQGNSA. The CDR3 covers 15 residues. Here the CDR3 DNA reads TGTGCCAGCAGCGAACCGGGACAGGGGAAGTTCCCCCTCCACTTT. It translates to CASSEPGQGKFPLHF.

V is TRBV7-3 and J is TRBJ1-6; D gene uncertain. Trimming shortened V by 4 bases and J by 10 bases, and 11 bases separated the two germline ends. This CDR3 region has 13 residues. CDR1 is SGHTA and CDR2 is FQGTGA in the germline V gene. The CDR3 here is CASSSARESPLHF. The CDR3 coding sequence is TGTGCCAGCAGCTCCGCCCGGGAGTCACCCCTCCACTTT. Full variable domain (remainder filled in from reference TRBV7-3 and TRBJ1-6): GAGVSQTPSNKVTEKGKYVELRCDPISGHTALYWYRQSLGQGPEFLIYFQGTGAADDSGLPNDRFFAVRPEGSVSTLKIQRTERGDSAVYLCASSSARESPLHFGNGTRLTVT.

Remarks on this clone: This CDR3 is also generated by other DNA sequences in the sample. The chain employs TRBV5-4 and TRBJ1-5, with D unresolved. Germline-derived CDR1 and CDR2 are SGHNT and YYREEE (reference sequence). The CDR3 contains 12 residues. Trimming left V 4 bases short and J 3 bases short, with 5 bases between. The CDR3 reads CASSLPNQPQHF. The CDR3 bases are TGTGCCAGCAGCCTCCCCAATCAGCCCCAGCATTTT. The full variable domain, its missing parts supplied by reference TRBV5-4 and TRBJ1-5, is ETGVTQSPTHLIKTRGQQVTLRCSSQSGHNTVSWYQQALGQGPQFIFQYYREEENGRGNFPPRFSGLQFPNYSSELNVNALELDDSALYLCASSLPNQPQHFGDGTRLSIL.

The CDR3 sequence: CASSPSRTPSYEQYF. CDR3 in DNA: TGTGCCAGCTCACCAAGTAGGACTCCCTCCTACGAGCAGTACTTC. The chain is built from TRBV18 and TRBJ2-7; tentatively, D is TRBD2 (5 bases). This CDR3 region has 15 residues. CDR1 KGHSH and CDR2 LQKENI come from the germline V gene. Deletions cut 2 bases from V and 0 bases from J, with 11 bases between.